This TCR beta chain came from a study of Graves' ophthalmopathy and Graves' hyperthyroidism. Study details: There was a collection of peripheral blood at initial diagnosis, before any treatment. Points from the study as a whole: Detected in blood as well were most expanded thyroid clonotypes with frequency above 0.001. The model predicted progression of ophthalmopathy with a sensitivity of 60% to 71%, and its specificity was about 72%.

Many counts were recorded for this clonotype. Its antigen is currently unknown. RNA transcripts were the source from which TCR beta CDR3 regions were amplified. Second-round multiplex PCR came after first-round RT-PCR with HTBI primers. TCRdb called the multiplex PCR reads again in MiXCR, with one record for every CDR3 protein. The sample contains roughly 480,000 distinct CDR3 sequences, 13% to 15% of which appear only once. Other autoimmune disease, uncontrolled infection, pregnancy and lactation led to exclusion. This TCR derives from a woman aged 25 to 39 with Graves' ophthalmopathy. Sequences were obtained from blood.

CDR3 sequence: CATSREGSGELFF. CDR3 DNA sequence: TGTGCCACCAGCAGAGAAGGATCCGGGGAGCTGTTTTTT. This rearrangement joins TRBV15 to TRBJ2-2, with unresolved D. Germline values: CDR1 LNHNV, CDR2 YYDKDF (reference sequence). The CDR3 totals 13 residues. V lost 0 bases and J lost 6, with 5 bases in between.